What follows is one T cell receptor beta chain and its context. Its recognized antigen is unknown. No base qualities exist here, and no much larger clone lies one base off it. The data stem from a study of shared clonotypes between healthy human individuals (dated by TCRdb to 2020 to 2022). Turning to the overall study: The cohort included a few men and two women between 18 and 49 years of age. Blood TCR repertoires of about 5 healthy adults were deeply sequenced to estimate repertoire size and the extent of clonotype sharing between individuals. For each donor, CD4 naive and CD4 memory were each run on three plates, CD8 naive on two plates, and CD8 memory on one plate. Between about 0.9 and 10 billion PBMCs per donor were obtained by leukapheresis. To increase sequencing depth and limit assay-specific biases, different laboratories used diverse techniques to prepare libraries and sequence TCR repertoires.

TCR CDR3 regions were amplified from genomic DNA by multiplex PCR using the deep immunoSEQ assay. Genomic DNA extracted from each cell subset was distributed evenly over all wells of several immunoSEQ 96-well plates, and each plate served as one replicate. Each replicate PCR for sorted subsets received roughly 0.2 ug genomic DNA, equal to tens of thousands of T cell genomes. The purified libraries were quantified using a Qubit 3.0 fluorometer, sized with a Bioanalyzer 2100, and then quantified again using the KAPA Library Quantification kit. A separate single-read 150-cycle Illumina NextSeq 550 flow cell was used to sequence each immunoSEQ 96-well plate. Regarding the original processing steps: Because the immunoSEQ output held only junctional sequences and lacked quality scores, the filtering could not match the filtering applied to full-length reads. To assign V/J genes and CDR3, sequences were annotated against IMGT germline references using PyIR, a Python wrapper for IgBLAST v1.9. Reads with weak V/J assignments (E-value above 1e-6), missing CDR3, stop codons, out-of-frame junctions, or ambiguous translated residues were removed. A V3J clonotype was defined by an identical inferred V gene, J gene, and CDR3 amino acid sequence. Percentage overlap between repertoires was calculated by dividing the number of shared unique clonotypes by the size of the smaller repertoire. Repertoire richness was assessed with RTK rarefaction, the Chao1 estimator, and Recon v2.1 estimates of unobserved clonotypes. For all TCRbeta clonotypes obtained by the gDNA method from a few donors, generation probabilities were computed with OLGA. What TCRdb holds here is the immuneACCESS table cut down to in-frame rearrangements. Part of the clones is not present; checked against another copy, under half of the missing clones reflect an unresolved V gene, and the others are unexplained. V, J and clone size derive from that table, while D and trimming were established from the DNA sequence. For this sample there are more than 1.2 million clones; roughly 98.5% appear just once. Under 0.45% of the sample lies in the top ten.

The donors were healthy, HIV-negative adults who had no recently reported acute infections or vaccinations. Only Caucasian adults living in Nashville, Tennessee, USA were represented among the donors. Magnetic negative selection was used to enrich CD4+ T cells, after which naive cells were positively selected on CD45RA and the negative fraction became the memory subset. Blood was collected by leukapheresis, and PBMCs were isolated by Ficoll-Histopaque density gradient centrifugation and then cryopreserved in liquid nitrogen vapor phase. Purity and quantity of every magnetically sorted T cell population were checked by analytical flow cytometry. Each sorted fraction had its genomic DNA isolated and then quantified by UV absorbance on a Nanodrop 2000c. From the cysteine up to the phenylalanine, the CDR3 has a length of 16 residues. The read is trimmed to its CDR3 DNA, 48 bases read in frame from base 1. V ends up 5 bases short and J 1 base short, with an unmatched junction base count of 8. According to the germline V gene, CDR1 reads SGHAT and CDR2 reads FQNNGV.

Broad study findings and their caveats: Compared with non-shared clonotypes, clonotypes shared by all four sorted-subset donors had higher generation probabilities. About 5% of naive CD4, 3.5% of naive CD8, roughly 2.4% of memory CD4, and less than 0.45% of memory CD8 clonotypes were shared across several donors. Pairwise subsampling led to the expectation that sequencing depth would affect the degree of clonotype sharing among donors. Sampling was restricted to blood, and TCR repertoires in tissue are likely to differ from TCR repertoires in blood. Naive subsets generally had larger estimated clonotype richness than memory subsets. Even with the large sequencing depth, rarefaction of the sorted-subset datasets indicated that sequencing was incomplete. Because the study included only a small number of donors, the genetic and exposure-history diversity represented was limited.

The rearranged chain carries TRBV11-2 and TRBJ1-5, with 7 junctional bases fitting TRBD1. The TCR originated in a man aged 25 to 40 in good health. The sequenced sample consisted of naive CD4+ T cells sorted from blood. What this sample's cell subset or site label stands for: CD45RA+ positively selected. CDR3 sequence: CASSPGPDRSNQPQHF. The nucleotide sequence reads as follows: TGTGCCAGCAGCCCAGGACCGGACAGGAGCAATCAGCCCCAGCATTTT.